What follows are 27 T cell receptor beta chains derived from one specimen sequenced in a study of T-cell reconstitution after alpha-beta-depleted transplantation in children. Preparing the TCRbeta library involved the use of unique molecular identifiers. TCRdb reprocessed the PCR reads with MiXCR, giving one entry per CDR3 protein. The table records around 340,000 distinct CDR3 sequences, 13% of them present only once. The sample here was PBMCs, taken from the stem cell graft. The receptor source for this set is a human donor who donated a stem cell graft to a child with Fanconi anemia.

This clonotype was seen a few times. This chain links TRBV7-9 with TRBJ1-1; D ambiguous. The CDR3 loop spans 14 amino acids. Germline values: CDR1 SEHNR, CDR2 FQNEAQ (reference sequence). V lost 3 bases, J lost 3 bases, and 11 bases lay in between. CDR3 DNA sequence: TGTGCCAGCAGCTTTATCGGCCGGGACACTGAAGCTTTCTTT. Its translation: CASSFIGRDTEAFF.

J is TRBJ2-1 and V is TRBV28; tentative D call: TRBD1 (6 bases). This CDR3 contains 15 residues. V was cut by 7 bases and J by 4 bases, with 17 bases left in between. The V gene's germline CDR1 is MDHEN and CDR2 SYDVKM. This CDR3 reads CASTQGGGPYNEQFF. Here the CDR3 DNA reads TGTGCCAGCACCCAGGGTGGGGGCCCTTACAATGAGCAGTTCTTC.

There are many counts of this clonotype. This rearrangement joins TRBV29-1 to TRBJ1-2; the match to TRBD1 covers 7 bases. Per germline, CDR1 SQVTM and CDR2 ANQGSEA. CDR3 length: 11 amino acids. V was pared by 7 bases and J by 9 bases, with 8 bases of the junction left unmatched. The CDR3 protein is CSAWDRPSYTF. The CDR3 nucleotides read TGCAGCGCTTGGGACAGACCGAGCTACACCTTC.

The chain links TRBV4-3 to TRBJ1-1, with TRBD1 as a possible D gene (6 bases). The germline V gene has CDR1 LGHNA and CDR2 YSLEER. V lost 0 bases and J lost 11, with 16 bases in between. This CDR3 has 14 residues. CDR3 nucleotides: TGCGCCAGCAGCCAAGATTGGCAGGGGCTAGAGGCTTTCTTT. It translates to CASSQDWQGLEAFF.

The chain employs TRBV3-1 and TRBJ2-7; D is unclear. The ends were cut back, 9 bases at V and 0 bases at J, with 15 bases in the middle. CDR3 size: 14 residues. Germline CDR1 and CDR2: LGHDT and YNNKEL (reference sequence). The CDR3 coding sequence is TGTGCCAGAAACCAAATTCCGGCCTCCTACGAGCAGTACTTC. Amino acids: CARNQIPASYEQYF.

V usage is TRBV12-3 or TRBV12-4 and J usage is TRBJ1-2; D call uncertain. This CDR3 comprises 14 residues. Trimming shortened V by 6 bases and J by 8 bases, and 19 bases separated the two germline ends. CDR3 sequence reads: CASRVAGRSGGYTF. Here the CDR3 DNA reads TGTGCCAGCAGGGTAGCAGGAAGGTCGGGGGGCTACACCTTC.

V usage is TRBV20-1 and J usage is TRBJ2-7, with D perhaps matching TRBD1 (6 bases). V dropped 5 bases and J dropped 0 bases, with 14 bases sitting between them. Germline-derived CDR1 and CDR2 are DFQATT and SNEGSKA (reference sequence). The CDR3 sequence is 14 residues long. The CDR3 protein is CSAVDRISSYEQYV. CDR3 nucleotides: TGCAGTGCTGTGGACAGAATAAGCTCCTACGAGCAGTACGTC.

This clonotype was counted only a few times. This rearrangement joins TRBV27 to TRBJ2-1; TRBD2 matches 7 bases. V lost 0 bases to trimming and J lost 5 bases; unmatched junction nucleotides: 4. Germline CDR1 reads MNHEY; CDR2 reads SMNVEV (reference sequence). There are 15 residues in the CDR3. The CDR3 nucleotides read TGTGCCAGCAGTTTATCAGCGGGACCCGACAATGAGCAGTTCTTC. Its translation is CASSLSAGPDNEQFF.

This rearrangement joins TRBV6-4 to TRBJ1-5; no firm D call. The CDR3 spans 14 residues. The V end lost 8 bases, the J end lost 4 bases, and 15 bases lay between the germline ends. Germline V gene sequence: CDR1 MRHNA, CDR2 SNTAGT. This CDR3 is CASAPEGGNQPQHF. In DNA form, the CDR3 reads TGTGCCAGCGCTCCCGAGGGTGGTAATCAGCCCCAGCATTTT.

This clonotype has at least ten counts. The chain has TRBV5-1 and TRBJ1-1; D not resolved. V was pared by 0 bases and J by 0 bases, with 6 bases between. Germline values: CDR1 SGHRS, CDR2 YFSETQ. The CDR3 loop spans 14 amino acids. DNA for the CDR3: TGCGCCAGCAGCTTGGATGGGCTGAACACTGAAGCTTTCTTT. Its protein is CASSLDGLNTEAFF.

CDR3 bases: TGCAGTGCTCGTAGCGGGGCGAGCTCCTACAATGAGCAGTTCTTC. Amino acids: CSARSGASSYNEQFF. The chain uses TRBV20-1 and TRBJ2-1; 8 bases line up with TRBD2. V lost 5 bases to trimming and J lost 0 bases; unmatched junction nucleotides: 6. The CDR3 has 15 amino acids. CDR1 and CDR2 from the germline V gene are DFQATT and SNEGSKA (reference sequence).

This clonotype was counted between two and nine times. The rearrangement uses TRBV12-3 or TRBV12-4 and TRBJ1-2; D is perhaps TRBD1 (6 bases). This CDR3 has 16 residues. V lost 5 bases, J lost 4 bases, and 20 bases lay in between. The CDR3 DNA is TGTGCCAGCAGTCCCCAGAGTACAGGGTGGATCTATGGCTACACCTTC. It specifies CASSPQSTGWIYGYTF.

At least ten counts were recorded for this clonotype. The chain combines TRBV20-1 with TRBJ1-4; possibly TRBD1 for D (6 bases). Deletions cut 6 bases from V and 1 base from J, with 18 bases between. Germline V gene data show CDR1 as DFQATT and CDR2 as SNEGSKA (reference sequence). The CDR3 has 16 residues. In DNA form, the CDR3 reads TGCAGTGCCGTGGGGGGCTTAAGGGGAACTAATGAAAAACTGTTTTTT. This gives the protein CSAVGGLRGTNEKLFF.

This clonotype has more than one count but fewer than ten. The V call is TRBV4-3, the J call TRBJ2-7, with D possibly TRBD1 on 5 matching bases. Per germline, CDR1 LGHNA and CDR2 YSLEER. Trimming took 1 base from V and 2 from J, leaving 12 bases between them. The CDR3 has 15 amino acids. CDR3 sequence reads: CASSQGRVGTYEQYF. In nucleotides, the CDR3 is TGCGCCAGCAGCCAAGGCAGGGTGGGTACCTACGAGCAGTACTTC.

Comments on this clonotype: The junction differs from germline at one of its ends, possibly a read error. In nucleotides, the CDR3 is TGCGCCAGCAACCAAAGGGACTCCTTCTCCTACAATGAGCAGTTCTTC. Amino acids: CASNQRDSFSYNEQFF. The gene calls are TRBV4-1 and TRBJ2-1, with D possibly matching TRBD2 (6 bases). Germline loops: CDR1 MGHRA, CDR2 YSYEKL. CDR3 length equals 16 residues.

The chain is built from TRBV7-2 and TRBJ1-6; D gene ambiguous. CDR1 SGHTA and CDR2 FQGNSA come from the germline V gene. Trimming cost V 5 bases and J 8 bases, with 16 bases left between them. This CDR3 spans 15 amino acids. DNA of the CDR3: TGTGCCAGCAGCCAAGTAGGAGGGTTCGATTCACCCCTCCACTTT. This encodes CASSQVGGFDSPLHF.

The chain is built from TRBV2 and TRBJ2-2, with D perhaps TRBD1 (6 bases). Trimming removed 5 bases from V and 4 bases from J, with 11 bases in between. The germline gives CDR1 SNHLY, CDR2 FYNNEI. The CDR3 sequence is 14 residues long. CDR3 DNA sequence: TGTGCCAGCAGTAGACAGGCTAGCACCGGGGAGCTGTTTTTT. It codes for CASSRQASTGELFF. Full variable domain (rest looked up from reference TRBV2 and TRBJ2-2): EPEVTQTPSHQVTQMGQEVILRCVPISNHLYFYWYRQILGQKVEFLVSFYNNEISEKSEIFDDQFSVERPDGSNFTLKIRSTKLEDSAMYFCASSRQASTGELFFGEGSRLTVL.

This clonotype was seen many times. The chain carries TRBV5-6 and TRBJ2-5; D unresolved. Between the trimmed V and J ends, which lost 4 bases and 0 bases, there was a span of 7 bases. CDR1 and CDR2 (germline): SGHDT, YYEEEE. The CDR3 extends over 13 amino acids. CDR3 amino acids: CASSPLDQETQYF. CDR3 DNA: TGTGCCAGCAGCCCCCTGGACCAAGAGACCCAGTACTTC.

This clonotype occurred a few times. The chain is built from TRBV6-1 and TRBJ2-3; 7 nucleotides line up with TRBD1. The V segment lost 5 bases and the J segment 1 base; nucleotides outside the gene matches: 9. CDR3 length: 16 amino acids. Germline V gene lookup returns CDR1 MNHNS and CDR2 SASEGT. The CDR3 is CASSPTGVFGTDTQYF. The CDR3 DNA follows: TGTGCCAGCAGTCCTACAGGGGTATTTGGCACAGATACGCAGTATTTT.

In this sample, this clonotype turned up many times. In DNA, the CDR3 is TGCGCCAGCAGCTCAATGGACAGCGCGGGCACTGAAGCTTTCTTT. Residues: CASSSMDSAGTEAFF. V usage is TRBV5-1 and J usage is TRBJ1-1; a weak D match, TRBD1 (6 bases). V was shortened by 3 bases and J by 4 bases, with 16 bases between the two germline ends. The CDR3 spans 15 residues. The V gene's germline CDR1 is SGHRS and CDR2 YFSETQ. Combining the CDR3 with reference TRBV5-1 and TRBJ1-1 gives the whole variable domain KAGVTQTPRYLIKTRGQQVTLSCSPISGHRSVSWYQQTPGQGLQFLFEYFSETQRNKGNFPGRFSGRQFSNSRSEMNVSTLELGDSALYLCASSSMDSAGTEAFFGQGTRLTVV.

This clonotype turned up a few times. CDR3 nucleotides: TGTGCCAGCAGTTTCGGGAGCCAGACGGGAAAAAATGGCTACACCTTC. Amino acid sequence: CASSFGSQTGKNGYTF. V is TRBV12-3 or TRBV12-4 and J is TRBJ1-2; no definite D call. The ends were cut back, 3 bases at V and 6 bases at J, with 20 bases in the middle. This CDR3 comprises 16 residues.

This clonotype was found many times. The rearrangement uses TRBV5-1 and TRBJ2-5; weak D call: TRBD1 (6 bases). V lost 3 bases and J 3 bases, leaving 15 bases between the germline ends. There are 15 residues in the CDR3. Germline V CDR1 and CDR2: SGHRS, YFSETQ. The CDR3 nucleotides are TGCGCCAGCAGCTCACCCGGGACACAAGAAGAGACCCAGTACTTC. Amino acids: CASSSPGTQEETQYF.

The chain recombines TRBV7-2 with TRBJ2-3; TRBD1 might be the D (6 bases). The CDR3 is 13 residues long. V was pared by 3 bases and J by 4 bases, with 8 bases between. The V gene's germline CDR1 is SGHTA and CDR2 FQGNSA. The CDR3 protein is CASSFWTADTQYF. The CDR3 DNA sequence: TGTGCCAGCAGCTTTTGGACAGCAGATACGCAGTATTTT. Drawing the rest from reference TRBV7-2 and TRBJ2-3, the complete variable domain is GAGVSQSPSNKVTEKGKDVELRCDPISGHTALYWYRQSLGQGLEFLIYFQGNSAPDKSGLPSDRFSAERTGGSVSTLTIQRTQQEDSAVYLCASSFWTADTQYFGPGTRLTVL.

J is TRBJ2-5 and V is TRBV20-1, with 7 bases that match TRBD1. This CDR3 has 15 residues. Germline V gene lookup returns CDR1 DFQATT and CDR2 SNEGSKA (reference sequence). The V gene end was trimmed by 1 base and the J gene end by 5 bases; junction bases not matched to a gene: 10. CDR3 residues: CSARATIIGGETQYF. The DNA of the CDR3 is TGCAGTGCTAGAGCCACCATTATAGGGGGCGAGACCCAGTACTTC.

In the case of this clonotype: One end of the junction is discordant with germline, which a read error may explain. The J gene is TRBJ2-5, the V gene TRBV20-1, with 11 bases lining up with TRBD1. The V gene's germline CDR1 is DFQATT and CDR2 SNEGSKA (reference sequence). The CDR3 has 14 residues. The CDR3 nucleotides read TGCAGTGCCAGAGGGACAGGGGGTAGAGAGACCCAGTACTTC. Amino acids: CSARGTGGRETQYF.

This clonotype has at least ten counts. This rearrangement joins TRBV28 to TRBJ1-1; D is unresolved. V shed 3 bases and J shed 0 bases, with 23 bases lying between them. This CDR3 spans 19 amino acids. The V gene's germline CDR1 is MDHEN and CDR2 SYDVKM. The CDR3 sequence is CASSLGRWLRAVMNTEAFF. Here the CDR3 DNA reads TGTGCCAGCAGTTTGGGCAGGTGGCTCCGGGCTGTAATGAACACTGAAGCTTTCTTT.

The V gene is TRBV3-1, the J gene TRBJ1-1, with 7 bases that match TRBD1. V lost 4 bases and J lost 8; bases outside the gene matches: 7. Germline values: CDR1 LGHDT, CDR2 YNNKEL (reference sequence). The CDR3 extends over 13 amino acids. CDR3 in amino acids: CASSRTTDREAFF. The CDR3, as DNA: TGTGCCAGCAGCCGTACGACGGACAGGGAAGCTTTCTTT.